This T cell receptor (beta chain) is from a study of blood T cell repertoires in COVID-19. Using immunoSEQ multiplex PCR, the repertoire was profiled, and TCRdb retains in-frame clones only, with some absent. The sample contains tens of thousands of clones, approximately 83% of which appear only once. Germline loops: CDR1 SGHAT, CDR2 FQNNGV. V was shortened by 5 bases and J by 1 base, with 8 bases between the two germline ends. This CDR3 has 13 amino acids. The chain employs TRBV11-2 and TRBJ1-1; the D is unclear. The clonotype originates from a woman between 55 and 75 years old with acute or convalescent COVID-19. Sequencing was done on a sample of peripheral blood. The CDR3 is CASSPQWNTEAFF. As DNA, the CDR3 is TGTGCCAGCAGCCCTCAGTGGAACACTGAAGCTTTCTTT.